Below, 2 T cell receptor beta chains from the same sample are listed, as sequenced in a study of post-analysis software for immune sequencing data. Included in the TCR beta cDNA libraries were unique molecular identifiers. TCRdb reprocessed the PCR reads via MiXCR and lists one record per CDR3 protein. Of hundreds of thousands of distinct CDR3 sequences listed, approximately 57% were seen once; the top ten hold approximately 4.3%. Study findings and constraints: TRBV segments more frequent in patients than in controls numbered several and included TRBV5-6, TRBV5-1 and TRBV20-1.

Their cognate antigens are unknown. Sequenced input: blood. The receptors shown here come from a girl aged 10 to 17 with multiple sclerosis.

This chain joins TRBV4-1 and TRBJ2-7, with D possibly being TRBD1 (6 bases). The better agreement between TRBJ2-5 and the DNA end casts doubt on the J call. The germline CDR1 and CDR2 sequences are MGHRA and YSYEKL. The CDR3 is 17 amino acids. This chain's CDR3 is CASSQALRDNLRETQYF. The DNA for the CDR3 is TGCGCCAGCAGCCAAGCCTTACGGGACAACCTGAGGGAGACCCAGTACTTC.

V usage is TRBV20-1 and J usage is TRBJ2-1, with 8 positions matching TRBD2. The CDR3 runs to 15 residues. V lost 3 bases, J lost 3 bases, and 7 bases stayed unmatched. Germline lookup yields CDR1 DFQATT and CDR2 SNEGSKA (reference sequence). CDR3 nucleotide sequence: TGCAGTGCTAGCCTCCCTAGCGGGTACTACAATGAGCAGTTCTTC. This codes for CSASLPSGYYNEQFF.